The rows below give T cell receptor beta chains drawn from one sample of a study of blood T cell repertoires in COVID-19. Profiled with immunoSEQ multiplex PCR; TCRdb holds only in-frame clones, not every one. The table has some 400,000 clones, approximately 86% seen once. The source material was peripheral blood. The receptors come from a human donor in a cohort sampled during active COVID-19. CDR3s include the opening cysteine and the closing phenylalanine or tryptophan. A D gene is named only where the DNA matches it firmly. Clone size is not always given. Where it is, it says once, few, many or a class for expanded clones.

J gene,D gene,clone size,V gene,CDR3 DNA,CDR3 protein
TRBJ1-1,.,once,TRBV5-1,TGCGCCAGCAGCTTGGACGGGTCCACTGAAGCTTTCTTT,CASSLDGSTEAFF
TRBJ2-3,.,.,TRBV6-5,TGTGCCAGCAGCGACCAACCAGGAGATACGCAGTATTTT,CASSDQPGDTQYF
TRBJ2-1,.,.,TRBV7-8,TGTGCCAGCAGCTTAGACCCGGGGTCCTACAATGAGCAGTTCTTC,CASSLDPGSYNEQFF
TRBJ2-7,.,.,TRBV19,TGTGCCAGTAGTATACGGGGTTTCTACGAGCAGTACTTC,CASSIRGFYEQYF
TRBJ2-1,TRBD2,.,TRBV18,TGTGCCAGCCAAACTAGCGGGGACTACAATGAGCAGTTCTTC,CASQTSGDYNEQFF
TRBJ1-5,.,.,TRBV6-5,TGTGCCAGCCAGGGCAATCAGCCCCAGCATTTT,CASQGNQPQHF
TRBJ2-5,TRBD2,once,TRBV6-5,TGTGCCAGCACAATGACCGGGGGGGCGACAGAGACCCAGTACTTC,CASTMTGGATETQYF
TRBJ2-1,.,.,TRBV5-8,TGTGCCAGCAGCCCCCGTCTCAATGAGCAGTTCTTC,CASSPRLNEQFF
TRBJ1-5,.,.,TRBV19,TGTGCCAGTAGTGTCAGGGTTAATCAGCCCCAGCATTTT,CASSVRVNQPQHF
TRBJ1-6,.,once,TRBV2,TGTGCCAGCAGTGAAGCGAGGTCCGAGCATTCACCCCTCCACTTT,CASSEARSEHSPLHF
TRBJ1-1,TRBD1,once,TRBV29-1,TGCAGCGTTGGACAGGGACACACTGAAGCTTTCTTT,CSVGQGHTEAFF
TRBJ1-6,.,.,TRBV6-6,TGTGCCAGCAGTTACAGGGAGAAGGGTAATTCACCCCTCCACTTT,CASSYREKGNSPLHF
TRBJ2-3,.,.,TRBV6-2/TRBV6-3,TGTGCCAGCAGTCTTTACAGGGATGGTGATACGCAGTATTTT,CASSLYRDGDTQYF
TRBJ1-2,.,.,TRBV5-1,TGCGCCAGCAGCTTTGATTTGGCCGCATCGGGCTACACCTTC,CASSFDLAASGYTF
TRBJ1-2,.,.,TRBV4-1,TGCGCCAGCAGCCAAATCGGACAGCGGAACTATGGCTACACCTTC,CASSQIGQRNYGYTF
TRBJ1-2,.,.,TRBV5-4,TGTGCCAGCAGCTTGTATCGGGACTCGGATGGCTACACCTTC,CASSLYRDSDGYTF
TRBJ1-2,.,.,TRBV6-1,TGTGCCAGCAGTGGGGCAGGGATTGCGCTGAGCTATGGCTACACCTTC,CASSGAGIALSYGYTF
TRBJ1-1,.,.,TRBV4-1,TGCGCCAGCAGCCAAGAGTACGGGAACACTGAAGCTTTCTTT,CASSQEYGNTEAFF
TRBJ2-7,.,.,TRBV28,TGTGCCAGCAGTTTAGGAATGAGGTACGAGCAGTACTTC,CASSLGMRYEQYF
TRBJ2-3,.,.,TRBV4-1,TGCGCCAGCAGCCAAGAAGGAACGGTTCAGGGGATTACAGATACGCAGTATTTT,CASSQEGTVQGITDTQYF
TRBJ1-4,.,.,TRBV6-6,TGTGCCAGCAGTTACCAGGGCCCTACTAATGAAAAACTGTTTTTT,CASSYQGPTNEKLFF
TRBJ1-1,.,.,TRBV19,TGTGCCAGTAGTGTGGCGGGGGCCTCCACTGAAGCTTTCTTT,CASSVAGASTEAFF
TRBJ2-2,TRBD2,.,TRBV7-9,TGTGCCAGCAGCTTAGATAGCGGGAGTGGGACCGGGGAGCTGTTTTTT,CASSLDSGSGTGELFF
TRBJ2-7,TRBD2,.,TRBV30,TGTGCCTGGAGCTATATGGGGGAGGGCCGATATGAGCAGTACTTC,CAWSYMGEGRYEQYF
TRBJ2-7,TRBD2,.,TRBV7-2,TGTGCCAGCAGTATAAGCGGGAGGGGATTCTACGAGCAGTACTTC,CASSISGRGFYEQYF
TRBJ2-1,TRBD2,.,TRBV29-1,TGCAGCGTTAGGACTAGCGGGGGGTACAATGAGCAGTTCTTC,CSVRTSGGYNEQFF
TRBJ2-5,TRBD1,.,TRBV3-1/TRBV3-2,TGTGCCAGCAGCCTCGACAGGGAAGAGACCCAGTACTTC,CASSLDREETQYF
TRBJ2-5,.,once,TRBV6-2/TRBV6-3,TGTGCCAGCAGTCTTCACAGGTACCAAGAGACCCAGTACTTC,CASSLHRYQETQYF
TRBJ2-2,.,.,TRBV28,TGTGCCAGCAGTTCAGCCGGGTCAACCTTCGGGGGGGAGCTGTTTTTT,CASSSAGSTFGGELFF
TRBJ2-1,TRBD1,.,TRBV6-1,TGTGCCAGCAGTGTAGAGAGCTCATGGGGACAGGGGGGGTACAATGAGCAGTTCTTC,CASSVESSWGQGGYNEQFF
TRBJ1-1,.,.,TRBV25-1,TGTGCCAGCAGTGAAAACGGTTACACTGAAGCTTTCTTT,CASSENGYTEAFF
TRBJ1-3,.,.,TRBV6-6,TGTGCCAGCAGGCCCTTGGGGGCATCTGGAAACACCATATATTTT,CASRPLGASGNTIYF
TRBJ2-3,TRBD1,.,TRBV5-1,TGCGCCAGCAGCTTGTCGGACAGGGACACAGATACGCAGTATTTT,CASSLSDRDTDTQYF
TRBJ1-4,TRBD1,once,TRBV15,TGTGCCACCCGCAGGGGGCTTAGGGATGAAAAACTGTTTTTT,CATRRGLRDEKLFF
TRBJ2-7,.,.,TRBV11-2,TGTGCCAGCAGCCCCTTAAAAACCTACGAGCAGTACTTC,CASSPLKTYEQYF
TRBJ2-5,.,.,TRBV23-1,TGCGCCAGCAGTCGCATAGATACCTGGGACAAACTAATGGAGACCCAGTACTTC,CASSRIDTWDKLMETQYF
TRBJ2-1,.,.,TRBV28,TGTGCCAGCAGCTCCTCCGAACAGGGTTCCTACAATGAGCAGTTCTTC,CASSSSEQGSYNEQFF
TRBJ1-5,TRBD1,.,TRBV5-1,TGCGCCAGCGCACTGACAGGGGGCCAGCCCCAGCATTTT,CASALTGGQPQHF
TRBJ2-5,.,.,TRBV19,TGTGCCAGTCGACTCCAGGGACAAGAGACCCAGTACTTC,CASRLQGQETQYF
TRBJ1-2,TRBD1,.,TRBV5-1,TGCGCCAGCACCCCGGTTAGCAGGGGGTATGGCTACACCTTC,CASTPVSRGYGYTF
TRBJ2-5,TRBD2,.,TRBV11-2,TGTGCCAGCAGCTTGACGCGGGGGGGAAAAGAGACCCAGTACTTC,CASSLTRGGKETQYF
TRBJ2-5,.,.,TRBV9,TGTGCCAGCAGCGTAGGCCTCAGTCAAGAGACCCAGTACTTC,CASSVGLSQETQYF
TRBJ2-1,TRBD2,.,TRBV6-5,TGTGCCAGCAGTCCACTAGCGGGAGATTACAATGAGCAGTTCTTC,CASSPLAGDYNEQFF
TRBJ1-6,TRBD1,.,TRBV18,TGTGCCAGCTCAGAGGGGGCGCTTTCAGGTTCACCCCTCCACTTT,CASSEGALSGSPLHF
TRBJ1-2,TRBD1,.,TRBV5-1,TGCGCCAGCAGCCCCTTTGGACAGGACGGGGACTATGGCTACACCTTC,CASSPFGQDGDYGYTF
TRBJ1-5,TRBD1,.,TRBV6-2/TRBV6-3,TGTGCCAGCAGTGGGACAGGGGTGAAGCCCCAGCATTTT,CASSGTGVKPQHF
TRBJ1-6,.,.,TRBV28,TGTGCCAGCAGTTTGTCGACTGTTCGTCTTACCCTCCACTTT,CASSLSTVRLTLHF
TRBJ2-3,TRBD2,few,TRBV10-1,TGCGCCAGCAGTCAACTAGCGGGAGGAGTCGGGACAGATACGCAGTATTTT,CASSQLAGGVGTDTQYF
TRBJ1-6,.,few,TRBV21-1,TGTGCCAGCAGCAAAGAGTACCCTTCAGGGTGGGAGGATAATTCACCCCTCCACTTT,CASSKEYPSGWEDNSPLHF
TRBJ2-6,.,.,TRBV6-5,TGTGCCAGCAGACAGGGTGCCGGGGCCAACGTCCTGACTTTC,CASRQGAGANVLTF
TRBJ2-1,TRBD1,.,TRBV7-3,TGTGCCAGCAGACTAGGACAGGGGTTTGATGAGCAGTTCTTC,CASRLGQGFDEQFF
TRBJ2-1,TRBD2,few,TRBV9,TGTGCCAGCACTCCTCGGACTAGCGGTCTCTCCTACAATGAGCAGTTCTTC,CASTPRTSGLSYNEQFF
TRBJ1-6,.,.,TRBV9,TGTGCCAGCAGCGTAAACAATCAGGTAAATTCACCCCTCCACTTT,CASSVNNQVNSPLHF
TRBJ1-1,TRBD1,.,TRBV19,TGTGCCAGTAGTCCGGACAGGGGCCGGACTGAAGCTTTCTTT,CASSPDRGRTEAFF
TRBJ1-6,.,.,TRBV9,TGTGCCAGCAGCGTAGCGGGTTCACCCCTCCACTTT,CASSVAGSPLHF
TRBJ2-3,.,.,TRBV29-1,TGCAGCGCCCCGACGGGGGGCGGAACAGATACGCAGTATTTT,CSAPTGGGTDTQYF
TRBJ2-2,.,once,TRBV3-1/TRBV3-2,TGTGCCAGCAGCCAAGGGGCCGATACGAACACCGGGGAGCTGTTTTTT,CASSQGADTNTGELFF
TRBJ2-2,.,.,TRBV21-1,TGTGCCAGACGGGACAGAAACACCGGGGAGCTGTTTTTT,CARRDRNTGELFF
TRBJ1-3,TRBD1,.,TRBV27,TGTGCCAGCAGGACGATGACAGGGACTGGAAACACCATATATTTT,CASRTMTGTGNTIYF
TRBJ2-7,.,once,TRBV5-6,TGTGCCAGCAGCCGGTGGGGGCAGGGGGGCCTGTACGAGCAGTACTTC,CASSRWGQGGLYEQYF